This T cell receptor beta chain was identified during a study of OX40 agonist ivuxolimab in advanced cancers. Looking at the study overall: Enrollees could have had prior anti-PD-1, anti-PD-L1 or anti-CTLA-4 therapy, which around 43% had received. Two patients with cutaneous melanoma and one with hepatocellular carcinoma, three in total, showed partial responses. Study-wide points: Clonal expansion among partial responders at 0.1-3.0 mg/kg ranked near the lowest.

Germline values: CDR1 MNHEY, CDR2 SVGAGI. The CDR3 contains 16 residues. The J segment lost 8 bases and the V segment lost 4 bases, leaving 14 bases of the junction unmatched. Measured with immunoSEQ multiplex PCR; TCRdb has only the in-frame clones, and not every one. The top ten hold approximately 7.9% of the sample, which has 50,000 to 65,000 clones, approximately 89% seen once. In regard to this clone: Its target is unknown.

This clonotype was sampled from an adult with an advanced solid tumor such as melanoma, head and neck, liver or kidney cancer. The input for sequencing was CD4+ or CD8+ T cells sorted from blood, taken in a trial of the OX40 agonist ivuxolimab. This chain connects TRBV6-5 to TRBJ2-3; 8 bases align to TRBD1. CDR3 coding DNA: TGTGCCAGCAGTTTCTTCGCAGGGGGCGCGAGTCGTACGCAGTATTTT. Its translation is CASSFFAGGASRTQYF.